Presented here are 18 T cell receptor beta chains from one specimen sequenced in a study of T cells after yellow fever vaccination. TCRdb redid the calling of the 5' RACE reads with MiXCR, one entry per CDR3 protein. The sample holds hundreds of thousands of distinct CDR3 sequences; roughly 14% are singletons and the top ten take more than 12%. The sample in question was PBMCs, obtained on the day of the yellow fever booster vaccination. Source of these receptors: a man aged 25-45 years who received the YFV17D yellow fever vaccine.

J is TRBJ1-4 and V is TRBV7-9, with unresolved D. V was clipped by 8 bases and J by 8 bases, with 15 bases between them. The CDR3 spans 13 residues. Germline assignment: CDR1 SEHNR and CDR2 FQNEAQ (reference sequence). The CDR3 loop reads CASGSKTEEKLFF. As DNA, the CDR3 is TGTGCCAGCGGCTCTAAGACGGAAGAAAAACTGTTTTTT.

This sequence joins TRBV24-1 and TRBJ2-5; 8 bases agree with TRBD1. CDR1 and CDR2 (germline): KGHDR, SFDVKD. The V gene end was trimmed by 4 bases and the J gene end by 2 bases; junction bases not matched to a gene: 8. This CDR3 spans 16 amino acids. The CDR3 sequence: CATSDPGTGPQETQYF. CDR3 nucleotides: TGTGCCACCAGTGACCCCGGGACAGGCCCACAAGAGACCCAGTACTTC.

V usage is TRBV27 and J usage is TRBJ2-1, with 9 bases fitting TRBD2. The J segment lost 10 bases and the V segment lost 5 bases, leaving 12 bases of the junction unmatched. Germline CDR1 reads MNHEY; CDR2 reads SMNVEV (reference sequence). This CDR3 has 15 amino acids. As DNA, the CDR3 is TGTGCCAGCAGTCCCCTGGGGCTAGCGGGACGAGAGCAGTTCTTC. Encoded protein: CASSPLGLAGREQFF.

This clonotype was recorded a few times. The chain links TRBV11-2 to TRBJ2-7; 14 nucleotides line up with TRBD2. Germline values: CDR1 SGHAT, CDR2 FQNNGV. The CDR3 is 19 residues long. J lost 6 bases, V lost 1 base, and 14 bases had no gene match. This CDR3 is CASSLVFRGLAGGLGEQYF. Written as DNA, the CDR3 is TGTGCCAGCAGCTTAGTTTTTCGTGGACTAGCGGGAGGACTTGGCGAGCAGTACTTC.

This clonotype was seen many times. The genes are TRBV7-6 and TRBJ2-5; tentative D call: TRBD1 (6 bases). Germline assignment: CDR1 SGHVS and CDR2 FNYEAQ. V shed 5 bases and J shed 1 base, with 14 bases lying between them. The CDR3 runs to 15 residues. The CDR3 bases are TGTGCCAGCAGCACCCGTACAGGGCTCCAAGAGACCCAGTACTTC. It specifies CASSTRTGLQETQYF.

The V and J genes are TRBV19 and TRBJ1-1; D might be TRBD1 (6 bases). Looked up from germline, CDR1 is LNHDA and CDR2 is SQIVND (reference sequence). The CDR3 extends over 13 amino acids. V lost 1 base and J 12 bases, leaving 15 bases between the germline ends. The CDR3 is CASSIVPAGDSFF. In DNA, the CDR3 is TGTGCCAGTAGTATAGTTCCTGCAGGGGATTCTTTCTTT.

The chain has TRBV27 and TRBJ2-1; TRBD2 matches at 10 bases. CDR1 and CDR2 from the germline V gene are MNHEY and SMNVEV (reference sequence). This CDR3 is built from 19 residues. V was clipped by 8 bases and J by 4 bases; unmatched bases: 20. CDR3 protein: CASESSGRIAPTGYNEQFF. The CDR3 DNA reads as TGTGCCAGCGAATCTAGCGGGAGAATAGCTCCTACGGGGTACAATGAGCAGTTCTTC.

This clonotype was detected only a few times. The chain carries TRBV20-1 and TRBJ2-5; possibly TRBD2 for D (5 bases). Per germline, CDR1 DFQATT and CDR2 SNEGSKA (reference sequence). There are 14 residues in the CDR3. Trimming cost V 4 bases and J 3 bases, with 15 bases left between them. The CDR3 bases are TGCAGTGCTACCCGGGGTAGTCCTAAAGAGACCCAGTACTTC. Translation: CSATRGSPKETQYF.

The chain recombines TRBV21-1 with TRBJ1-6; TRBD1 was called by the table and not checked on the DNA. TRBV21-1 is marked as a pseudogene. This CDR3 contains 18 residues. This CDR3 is CASSKNPRVQGAYSPLHF. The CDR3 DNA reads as TGTGCCAGCAGCAAAAATCCCCGGGTCCAGGGGGCTTACTCACCCCTCCACTTT.

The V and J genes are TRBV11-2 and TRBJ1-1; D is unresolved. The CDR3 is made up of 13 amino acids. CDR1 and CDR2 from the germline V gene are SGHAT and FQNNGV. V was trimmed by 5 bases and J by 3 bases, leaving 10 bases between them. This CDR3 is CASSLREDTEAFF. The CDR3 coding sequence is TGTGCCAGCAGCCTAAGGGAGGACACTGAAGCTTTCTTT.

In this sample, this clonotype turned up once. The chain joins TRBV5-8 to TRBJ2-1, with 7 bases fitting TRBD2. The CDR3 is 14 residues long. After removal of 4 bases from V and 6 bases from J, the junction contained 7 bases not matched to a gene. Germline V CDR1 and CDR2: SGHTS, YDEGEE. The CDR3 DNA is TGTGCCAGCAGCCCCCGGCTAGCGGTCAATGAGCAGTTCTTC. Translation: CASSPRLAVNEQFF. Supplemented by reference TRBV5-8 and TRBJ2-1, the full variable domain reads EAGVTQSPTHLIKTRGQQATLRCSPISGHTSVYWYQQALGLGLQFLLWYDEGEERNRGNFPPRFSGRQFPNYSSELNVNALELEDSALYLCASSPRLAVNEQFFGPGTRLTVL.

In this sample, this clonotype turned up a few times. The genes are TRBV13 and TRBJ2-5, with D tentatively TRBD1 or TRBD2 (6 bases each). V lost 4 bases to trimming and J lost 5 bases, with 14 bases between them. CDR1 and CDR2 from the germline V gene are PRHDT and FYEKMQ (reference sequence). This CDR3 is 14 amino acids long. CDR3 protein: CASSWRQGRETQYF. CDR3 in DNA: TGTGCCAGCAGCTGGCGGCAGGGGAGGGAGACCCAGTACTTC.

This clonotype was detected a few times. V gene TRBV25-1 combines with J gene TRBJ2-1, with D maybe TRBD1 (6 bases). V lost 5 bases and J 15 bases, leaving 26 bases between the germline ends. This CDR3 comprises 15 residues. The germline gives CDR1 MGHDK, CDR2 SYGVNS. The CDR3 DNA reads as TGTGCCAGCAGTACCATGGGACAACTAAACAATGAAGCGTTCTTC. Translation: CASSTMGQLNNEAFF.

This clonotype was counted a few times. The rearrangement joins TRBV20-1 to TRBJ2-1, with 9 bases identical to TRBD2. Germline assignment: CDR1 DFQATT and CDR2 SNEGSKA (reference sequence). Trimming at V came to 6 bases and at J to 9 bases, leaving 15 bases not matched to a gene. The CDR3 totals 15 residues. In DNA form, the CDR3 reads TGCAGTGCCCGTTGGGGCGGGAGGGTCAGTGGTGAGCAGTTCTTC. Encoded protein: CSARWGGRVSGEQFF.

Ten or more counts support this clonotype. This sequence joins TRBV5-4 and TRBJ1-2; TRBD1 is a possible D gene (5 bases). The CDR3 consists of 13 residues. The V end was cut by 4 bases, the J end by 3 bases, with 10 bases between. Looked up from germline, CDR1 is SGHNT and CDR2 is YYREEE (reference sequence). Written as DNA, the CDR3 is TGTGCCAGCAGCACTAAAGGGGACTATGGCTACACCTTC. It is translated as CASSTKGDYGYTF.

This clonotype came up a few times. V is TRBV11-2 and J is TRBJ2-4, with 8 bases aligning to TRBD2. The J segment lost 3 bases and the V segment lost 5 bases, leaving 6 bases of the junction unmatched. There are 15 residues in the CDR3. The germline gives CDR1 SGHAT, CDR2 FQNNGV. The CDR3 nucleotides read TGTGCCAGCAGCCTTAGCGGGGTCGGCAAAAACATTCAGTACTTC. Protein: CASSLSGVGKNIQYF.

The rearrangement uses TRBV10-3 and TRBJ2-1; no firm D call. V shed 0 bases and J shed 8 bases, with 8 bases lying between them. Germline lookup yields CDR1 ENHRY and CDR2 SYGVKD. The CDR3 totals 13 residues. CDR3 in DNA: TGTGCCATCAGTGAGTCTCTAGTAGATGAGCAGTTCTTC. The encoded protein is CAISESLVDEQFF.

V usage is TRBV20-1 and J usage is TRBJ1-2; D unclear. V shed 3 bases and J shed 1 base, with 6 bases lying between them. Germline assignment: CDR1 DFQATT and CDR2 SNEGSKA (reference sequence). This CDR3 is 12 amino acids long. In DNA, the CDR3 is TGCAGTGCTAGTGCCAGTAACTATGGCTACACCTTC. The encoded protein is CSASASNYGYTF.